This T cell receptor beta chain is from a study of regulatory T cells in long-lasting Graves disease (dated by TCRdb to the early 2020s). For the wider study: In the newly diagnosed Graves' disease group, patients had been taking antithyroid drugs for less than 3 months. Peripheral blood TCR sequencing and RNA sequencing compared persistent Graves' disease patients with newly diagnosed Graves' disease patients. The study took place in China and was registered as a clinical trial. A total of around 35 samples underwent TCR sequencing: around 13 from persistent and roughly 20 from newly diagnosed Graves' disease patients. Points the paper makes about the study in general: The authors acknowledged the small sample size as a limitation that may reduce accuracy. Peripheral blood alone was examined, since thyroid tissue, which constituted the primary lesion, could not be accessed. More public clonotypes were shared among persistent patients (under 3,000) than among newly diagnosed patients (more than 950). Lower TCR Shannon entropy and fewer highly expanded clones were observed in persistent Graves' disease patients than in newly diagnosed patients, which suggested clonal expansion. Persistent disease showed preferential use of TRBV28, TRBJ1-2 and TRBJ2-5, whereas newly diagnosed disease favored TRBV20-1 and TRBJ2-1. Only the TCR beta chain was sequenced and analyzed.

In light of the paper, this sample's time point label describes: newly diagnosed GD, antithyroid drugs for less than 3 months. For both TCR sequencing and RNA sequencing, RNA was extracted from PBMCs using TRIzol. The diagnosis of Graves' disease was made according to American Thyroid Association guidelines. The patients came from an endocrinology department in Xi'an, China. From each patient, approximately 10 milliliters of peripheral blood was collected into an EDTA anticoagulant tube. Ficoll Paque Plus density gradient separation was used to isolate PBMCs, and no further T cell sorting was performed. RNA quality was checked with an Agilent 2100 Bioanalyzer and agarose gel, and concentration with a NanoDrop 2000. This clonotype was observed many times. Which antigen it targets is not known. Per-nucleotide qualities are absent, and no much larger clonotype sits a single base away. Libraries came from multiplex PCR. These reads were obtained on an Illumina HiSeq 4000. CDR3 regions were amplified by Arm-PCR with iRepertoire HTBI primers to construct TCR beta libraries. Before sequencing, the PCR products underwent gel purification. In the authors' own workflow: A total of some 60 TRBV and under 15 TRBJ segments were identified across samples and were used for gene usage analysis of CDR3 amino acid clonotypes. COPE and FqMerger were used to merge filtered high-quality paired reads into contigs. BLAST was used to align contigs to the IMGT TRBV, TRBD and TRBJ reference genes, and CDR3 was defined following IMGT. Any clonotype with a frequency above 0.1% was counted as a highly expanded clone. Shannon entropy was used to measure repertoire diversity, and the Gini coefficient was used to measure V-J evenness. Public clonotypes were defined as clonotypes shared by more than one individual. The public sequencing data were trimmed at Q25 with fastp and processed into clonotypes with MiXCR by TCRdb, which kept only in-frame beta chains. When rows share a CDR3 protein, they turn into one entry using the most common DNA and genes. TCRdb, rather than the study authors, made the V and J calls. This sample lists about half a million distinct CDR3 sequences; about 12% were detected once. Almost 9% of the sample lies in the top ten.

From the cysteine up to the phenylalanine, the CDR3 has a length of 16 residues. Left in the record is the CDR3 DNA by itself, 48 bases read in frame from the first base. The junction shows trimming of 2 bases on V and 5 bases on J, and the gene matches do not reach 11 bases of it. The germline V gene gives CDR1 as SGHRS and CDR2 as YFSETQ. These data were likewise used in another study, on T cells in Graves' hyperthyroidism and ophthalmopathy. Reported in the second study: Stable Graves' hyperthyroidism was defined as no progression to ophthalmopathy during 18 months of follow-up. Hyperthyroidism patients were aged 18 to 65 years and newly diagnosed, with disease duration of less than 2 months. Any patient with an uncontrolled infection, another autoimmune disease, pregnancy or lactation was excluded. Diagnoses were based on clinical symptoms, serum thyroxine and TRAb, thyroid ultrasound and orbital computed tomography. The TCR CDR3 was subjected to a first round of RT-PCR using the HTBI primer set and the Qiagen OneStep RT-PCR kit. Most expanded thyroid clonotypes (frequency above 0.001) were also found in blood, which suggests that blood repertoires may mirror thyroid immune responses. Ophthalmopathy was separated from stable hyperthyroidism by a 13 V-J signature model, with 85% to 90% sensitivity and roughly 84% specificity obtained in cross-validation and 80%/75% obtained in testing. During validation, the model predicted progression to ophthalmopathy a median of about 5.9 months ahead of onset, with almost 71% sensitivity and about 75% specificity. TCR V-J signatures able to tell the groups apart were searched for in a discovery cohort of 90 to 100 patients, of whom around 42 had Graves' ophthalmopathy and 55 to 65 had stable Graves' hyperthyroidism. Prospective prediction of ophthalmopathy was tested in an independent validation cohort consisting of 18 hyperthyroidism patients and around 16 patients who later progressed to ophthalmopathy. For training and testing, the 80 to 100 patients in the discovery cohort were randomly divided in a 7:3 ratio. Thyroid tissue and blood T-cell repertoires from about six Graves' hyperthyroidism patients were also compared in the study. After blood sampling, hyperthyroidism patients were treated with methimazole at a starting dose of 30 mg daily, and ophthalmopathy patients were treated with high-dose intravenous methylprednisolone. Libraries were constructed in a second round of multiplex PCR, after which size selection and purification were performed. Paired-end sequencing of the libraries was performed with 100 bp reads on an Illumina HiSeq2000. SOAPnuke was used to process the raw data, throwing out any read that contained adapters or uncalled bases, had a mean Phred below 15, or lacked an exact constant-primer or identifier match. High-quality paired reads were merged using COPE v1.2.5, and each unique nucleotide sequence was defined as a clonotype. Clonotypes were aligned to IMGT TRBV, TRBD and TRBJ reference segments using MiTCR v1.1. The analysis included only V-J combinations with a frequency above 0.0001, which together covered around 99% of the repertoires. The TCS score was defined as the ratio of F50 (clonal expansion) to E x V (chaos), calculated using BLOSUM62-based TCRdist between CDR3 peptides within each V-J. Welch's t-statistics and random forest reduced fewer than 600 V-J features to fewer than 15, which were used in a naive Bayes classifier (R e1071). Sample size was not statistically predetermined, and investigators were not blinded to group allocation. According to the paper, TCR Vbeta CDR3 sequencing was carried out on over 130 peripheral blood samples, which came from 40 to 45 ophthalmopathy, around 74 hyperthyroidism and approximately 17 progressor patients.

The receptor chain draws on TRBV5-1 and TRBJ2-7; the junction holds 9 bases that match TRBD1. The sequence came from a woman aged 25 to 39 with Graves disease. Donor details come from another sample of the same person, matched by shared clones. The starting material was peripheral blood mononuclear cells (PBMCs), obtained at new diagnosis, from a patient treated with antithyroid drugs. The nucleotide sequence reads as follows: TGCGCCAGCAGCTTCAAAGCCGGGACAGGGATCCACGAGCAGTACTTC. Translated, it gives CASSFKAGTGIHEQYF.